Listed below are T cell receptor beta chains from one sample, sequenced in a study of cytomegalovirus exposure and HLA in healthy donors. Repertoires were generated with immunoSEQ multiplex PCR, while TCRdb's copy carries only in-frame clones and drops some. This sample carries about 150,000 clones, about three quarters of them seen once, and the ten largest clones take about 3.7%. Sequencing input: PBMCs. The receptors stem from a male donor in good health and CMV-seronegative. CDR3s leave out the opening cysteine and the closing phenylalanine or tryptophan. Where a row states a size, it is once, few, many or the class of an expanded clone; other rows omit it.

j_gene | v_gene | len | abundance | CDR3aa
TRBJ1-5 | TRBV7-2 | 12 | - | ASSHDNSNQPQH
TRBJ2-3 | TRBV14 | 13 | - | ASSLGLGGTDTQY
TRBJ2-5 | TRBV5-1 | 13 | few | ASSLASDPQETQY
TRBJ2-2 | TRBV10-3 | 13 | - | AISETSGGNGELF
TRBJ2-1 | TRBV5-1 | 14 | - | ASSLLTGTGYNEQF
TRBJ2-5 | TRBV7-2 | 13 | once | ASSPNGGDQETQY
TRBJ2-7 | TRBV11-2 | 11 | once | ASSLVQSYEQY
TRBJ2-5 | TRBV4-2 | 13 | - | ASSQEWQASETQY
TRBJ2-2 | TRBV9 | 13 | - | ASSFSGGNTGELF
TRBJ1-1 | TRBV27 | 13 | - | ASSLGAFLNTEAF
TRBJ2-2 | TRBV14 | 9 | - | ASSQQGELF
TRBJ2-3 | TRBV9 | 12 | - | ASSADRPTDTQY
TRBJ2-3 | TRBV6-5 | 12 | - | ASSYGQGTDTQY
TRBJ1-2 | TRBV5-1 | 14 | - | ASSLGHRFSNYGYT
TRBJ2-6 | TRBV7-9 | 13 | - | ASSPGTALANVLT
TRBJ2-7 | TRBV7-9 | 13 | - | ASSHRLAESYEQY
TRBJ2-1 | TRBV4-2 | 13 | - | ASSPGTSGYNEQF
TRBJ1-1 | TRBV15 | 11 | - | ATSSGGQTRAF
TRBJ1-2 | TRBV5-4 | 13 | once | ASSLDGQGFYGYT
TRBJ2-5 | TRBV7-9 | 12 | - | ASSPGLAGVAQY
TRBJ1-3 | TRBV6-1 | 12 | few | ASRSRDTGNTIY
TRBJ1-5 | TRBV19 | 16 | - | ASSTLLTGGAGNQPQH
TRBJ1-2 | TRBV7-9 | 13 | - | ASSLSGGDSYGYT
TRBJ2-2 | TRBV5-1 | 13 | - | ASSTGTANTGELF
TRBJ1-2 | TRBV5-1 | 16 | - | ASSLNSAGVVPNYGYT
TRBJ2-5 | TRBV15 | 16 | - | ATSRDLIQGALEETQY
TRBJ2-5 | TRBV19 | 15 | - | ASSIAPSQARGETQY
TRBJ1-1 | TRBV5-1 | 13 | few | ASSRGQGGNTEAF
TRBJ1-4 | TRBV18 | 12 | few | ASSQGAGNEKLF
TRBJ2-1 | TRBV5-5 | 13 | few | ASSWGQSSYNEQF
TRBJ2-5 | TRBV5-1 | 10 | - | ASSWGEETQY
TRBJ1-4 | TRBV5-1 | 14 | - | ASSSFGTGVIEKLF
TRBJ2-4 | TRBV7-8 | 13 | - | ASSLAGSGGNIQY
TRBJ2-3 | TRBV6-6 | 13 | - | ASSWTAGGTDTQY
TRBJ2-7 | TRBV5-1 | 11 | - | ASGRDSLGEQY
TRBJ2-2 | TRBV27 | 13 | - | ASSSYRDRTGELF
TRBJ2-5 | TRBV6-5 | 13 | - | ASSYDRATKETQY
TRBJ2-1 | TRBV6-1 | 13 | once | ASSERQGLYNEQF
TRBJ1-2 | TRBV18 | 12 | few | ASSPDRVPAGYT
TRBJ1-2 | TRBV6-6 | 13 | - | ATRRVGQDNYGYT
TRBJ1-5 | TRBV6-5 | 13 | - | ASRAGTAHNQPQH
TRBJ2-1 | TRBV7-9 | 15 | - | ASSSTDRDRGYNEQF
TRBJ2-7 | TRBV7-9 | 12 | - | ASSPMTGNHEQY
TRBJ2-7 | TRBV6-1 | 12 | - | ASSEVGSSYEQY
TRBJ2-6 | TRBV5-1 | 14 | - | ASSLAGGEGANVLT
TRBJ2-2 | TRBV18 | 14 | - | ASSTGLAGSAGELF
TRBJ2-3 | TRBV2 | 13 | - | ASSDGQGGADTQY
TRBJ1-5 | TRBV18 | 13 | - | ASSPGQGANQPQH
TRBJ2-5 | TRBV5-1 | 12 | - | ASSETAGGSQQY
TRBJ1-4 | TRBV7-9 | 13 | - | ASSSQGLANEKLF
TRBJ1-6 | TRBV6-5 | 13 | - | ASSPRSSYNSPLH
TRBJ1-5 | TRBV19 | 14 | - | ASSIAGTLGGQPQH
TRBJ2-7 | TRBV5-6 | 12 | - | ASSLLEVSYEQY
TRBJ2-7 | TRBV10-2 | 11 | - | ASSESWPYEQY
TRBJ2-7 | TRBV19 | 10 | - | ASSSDGGRRY
TRBJ1-2 | TRBV6-6 | 13 | - | ASSYSGGANYGYT
TRBJ1-4 | TRBV7-2 | 13 | - | ASSLSVTLNEKLF